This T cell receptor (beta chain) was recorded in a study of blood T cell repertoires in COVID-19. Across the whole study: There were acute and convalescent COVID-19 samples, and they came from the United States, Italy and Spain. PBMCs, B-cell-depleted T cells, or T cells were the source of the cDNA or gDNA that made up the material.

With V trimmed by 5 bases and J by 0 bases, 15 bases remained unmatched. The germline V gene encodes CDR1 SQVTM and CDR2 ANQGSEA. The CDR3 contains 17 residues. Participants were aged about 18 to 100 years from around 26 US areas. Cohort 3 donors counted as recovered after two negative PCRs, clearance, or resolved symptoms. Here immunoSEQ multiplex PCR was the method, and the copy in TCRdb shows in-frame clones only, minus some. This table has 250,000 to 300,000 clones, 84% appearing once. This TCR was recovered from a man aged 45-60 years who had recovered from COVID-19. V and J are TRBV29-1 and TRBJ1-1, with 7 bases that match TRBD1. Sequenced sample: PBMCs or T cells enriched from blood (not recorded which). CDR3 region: CSVYRGTLPSLNTEAFF. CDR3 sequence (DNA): TGCAGCGTTTACAGGGGAACCTTACCCAGCTTGAACACTGAAGCTTTCTTT.